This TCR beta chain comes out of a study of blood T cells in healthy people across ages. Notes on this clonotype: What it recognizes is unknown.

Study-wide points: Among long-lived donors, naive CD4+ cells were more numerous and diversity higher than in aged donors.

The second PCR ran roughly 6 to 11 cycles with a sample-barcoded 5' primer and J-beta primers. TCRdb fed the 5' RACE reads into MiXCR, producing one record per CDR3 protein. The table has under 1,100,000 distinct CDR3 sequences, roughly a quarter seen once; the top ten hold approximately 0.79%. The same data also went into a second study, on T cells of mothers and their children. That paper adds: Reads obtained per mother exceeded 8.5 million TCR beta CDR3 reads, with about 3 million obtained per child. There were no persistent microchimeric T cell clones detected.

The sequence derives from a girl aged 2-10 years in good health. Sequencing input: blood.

The DNA of the CDR3 is TGCAGTGCCTCACAGGGTGTGGATCGAGGGGGAGATACGCAGTATTTT. It is translated as CSASQGVDRGGDTQYF. The rearrangement links TRBV20-1 to TRBJ2-3; possibly TRBD1 for D (6 bases). The CDR3 covers 16 residues. The germline CDR1 and CDR2 sequences are DFQATT and SNEGSKA (reference sequence). The germline V and J ends were trimmed by 6 bases and 5 bases, with 24 bases remaining between them.